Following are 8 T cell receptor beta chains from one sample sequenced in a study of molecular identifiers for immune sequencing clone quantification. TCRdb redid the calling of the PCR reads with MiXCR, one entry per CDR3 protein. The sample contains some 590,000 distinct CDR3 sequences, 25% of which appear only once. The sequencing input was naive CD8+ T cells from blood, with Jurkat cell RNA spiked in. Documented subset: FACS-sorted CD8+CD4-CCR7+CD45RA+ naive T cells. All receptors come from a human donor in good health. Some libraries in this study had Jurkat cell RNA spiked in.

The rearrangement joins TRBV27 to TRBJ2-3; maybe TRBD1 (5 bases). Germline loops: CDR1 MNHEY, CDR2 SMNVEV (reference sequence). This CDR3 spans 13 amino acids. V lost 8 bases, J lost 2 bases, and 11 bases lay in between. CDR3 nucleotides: TGTGCCAGCGCTAGACAGCCCACAGATACGCAGTATTTT. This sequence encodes CASARQPTDTQYF.

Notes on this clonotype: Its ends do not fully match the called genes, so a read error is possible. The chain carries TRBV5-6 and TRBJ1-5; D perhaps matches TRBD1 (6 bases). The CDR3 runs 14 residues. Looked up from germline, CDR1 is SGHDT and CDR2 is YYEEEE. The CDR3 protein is CASSLAGDNHPQHF. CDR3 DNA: TGTGCCAGCAGCTTGGCAGGGGACAATCATCCCCAGCATTTT.

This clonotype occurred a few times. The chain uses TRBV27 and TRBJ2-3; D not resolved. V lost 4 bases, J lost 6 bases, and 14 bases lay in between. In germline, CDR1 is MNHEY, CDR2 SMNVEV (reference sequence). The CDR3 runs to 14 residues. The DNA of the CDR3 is TGTGCCAGCAGTTCCCCCCGTACGAGTGATACGCAGTATTTT. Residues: CASSSPRTSDTQYF.

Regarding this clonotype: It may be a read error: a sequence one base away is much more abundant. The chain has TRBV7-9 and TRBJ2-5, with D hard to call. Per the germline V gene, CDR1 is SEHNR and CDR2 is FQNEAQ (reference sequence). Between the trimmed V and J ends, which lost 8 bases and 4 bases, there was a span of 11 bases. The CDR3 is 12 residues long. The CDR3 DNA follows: TGTGCCAGCGGCACTTACTCAGAGACCCAGTACTTC. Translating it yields CASGTYSETQYF. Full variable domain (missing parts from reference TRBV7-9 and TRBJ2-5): DTGVSQNPRHKITKRGQNVTFRCDPISEHNRLYWYRQTLGQGPEFLTYFQNEAQLEKSRLLSDRFSAERPKGSFSTLEIQRTEQGDSAMYLCASGTYSETQYFGPGTRLLVL.

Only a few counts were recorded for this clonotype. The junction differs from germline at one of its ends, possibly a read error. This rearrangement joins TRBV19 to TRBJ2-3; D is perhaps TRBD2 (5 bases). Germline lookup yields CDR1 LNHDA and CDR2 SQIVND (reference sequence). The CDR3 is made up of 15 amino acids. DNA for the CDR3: TGTGCCGGTAGTATAGTGAGCGGAAGCACAGATACGCAGTATTTT. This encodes CAGSIVSGSTDTQYF.

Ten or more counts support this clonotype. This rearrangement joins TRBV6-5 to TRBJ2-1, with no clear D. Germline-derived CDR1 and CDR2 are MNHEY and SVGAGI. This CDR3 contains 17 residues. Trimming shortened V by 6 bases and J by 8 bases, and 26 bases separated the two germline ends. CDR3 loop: CASSSILREDSGYEQFF. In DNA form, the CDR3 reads TGTGCCAGCAGCTCAATCCTCCGCGAGGATAGTGGTTATGAGCAGTTCTTC.

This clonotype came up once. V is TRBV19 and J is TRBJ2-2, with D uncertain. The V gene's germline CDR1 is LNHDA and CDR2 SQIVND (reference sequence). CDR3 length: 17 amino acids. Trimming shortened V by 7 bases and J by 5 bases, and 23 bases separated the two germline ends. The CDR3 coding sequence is TGTGCCAGTACCAGTAGGTTTGATAGTCTGAGGACCGGGGAGCTGTTTTTT. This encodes CASTSRFDSLRTGELFF.

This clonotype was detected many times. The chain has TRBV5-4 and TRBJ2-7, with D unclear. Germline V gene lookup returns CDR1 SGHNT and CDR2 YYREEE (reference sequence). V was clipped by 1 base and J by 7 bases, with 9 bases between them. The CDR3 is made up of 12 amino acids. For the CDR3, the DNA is TGTGCCAGCAGCTTGTTCGGCGGAGAGCAGTACTTC. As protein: CASSLFGGEQYF.